Given below is one TCR beta chain in context. Profiling relied on immunoSEQ multiplex PCR, and the TCRdb table lists in-frame clones only, not all of them. The table has about 670,000 clones, about three quarters seen once. This sample stems from a study of shared clonotypes between healthy human individuals. V lost 7 bases and J 3 bases, leaving 20 bases between the germline ends. This CDR3 has 15 residues. From germline, CDR1 is SQVTM and CDR2 ANQGSEA. The receptor was isolated from a woman aged 30 to 39 in good health. The gene calls are TRBV29-1 and TRBJ2-3; D is tentatively TRBD1 or TRBD2 (5 bases each). Material: memory CD4+ T cells sorted from blood. Subset here: CD45RA-negative fraction. CDR3 nucleotides: TGCAGCGGACTGGGGGACGACGGGACGACAGATACGCAGTATTTT. It is translated as CSGLGDDGTTDTQYF.